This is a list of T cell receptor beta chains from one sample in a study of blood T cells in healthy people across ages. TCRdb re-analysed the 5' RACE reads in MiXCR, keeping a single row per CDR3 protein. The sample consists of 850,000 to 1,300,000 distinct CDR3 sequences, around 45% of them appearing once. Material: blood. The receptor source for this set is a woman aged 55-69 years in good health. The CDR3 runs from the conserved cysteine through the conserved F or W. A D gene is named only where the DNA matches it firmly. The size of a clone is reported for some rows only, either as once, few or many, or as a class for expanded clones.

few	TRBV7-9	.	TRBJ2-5	CASSLVRDIQQYF	TGTGCCAGCAGCTTAGTTCGGGACATTCAGCAGTACTTC
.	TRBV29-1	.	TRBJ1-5	CSVGQQGSSNQPQHF	TGCAGCGTAGGGCAGCAGGGGTCTAGCAATCAGCCCCAGCATTTT
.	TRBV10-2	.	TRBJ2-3	CASSEGARAFTQYF	TGCGCCAGCAGTGAGGGGGCCCGTGCCTTTACGCAGTATTTT
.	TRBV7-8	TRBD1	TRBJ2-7	CASSHRDRGLYEQYF	TGTGCCAGCAGCCACCGGGACAGGGGACTCTACGAGCAGTACTTC
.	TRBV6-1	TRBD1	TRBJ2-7	CASRHTGQVTDEQYF	TGTGCCAGCAGACACACGGGACAGGTAACCGACGAGCAGTACTTC
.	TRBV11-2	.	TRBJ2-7	CASSGYPGRGSSYEQYF	TGTGCCAGCAGCGGTTACCCCGGGAGAGGGAGCTCCTACGAGCAGTACTTC
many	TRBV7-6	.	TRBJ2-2	CASSHDRSGELFF	TGTGCCAGCTCACATGACCGGTCCGGGGAGCTGTTTTTT
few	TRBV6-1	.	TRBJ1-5	CASSEEDGGNQPQHF	TGTGCCAGCAGTGAGGAGGACGGTGGGAATCAGCCCCAGCATTTT
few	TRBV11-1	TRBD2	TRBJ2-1	CASSSLTSGSVWNEQFF	TGTGCCAGCAGCTCCCTAACTAGCGGGAGTGTTTGGAATGAGCAGTTCTTC
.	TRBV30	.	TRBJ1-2	CAYTGVFYGYTF	TGTGCCTATACCGGGGTTTTCTATGGCTACACCTTC
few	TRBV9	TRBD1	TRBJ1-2	CASSAGQGVNYGYTF	TGTGCCAGCAGCGCAGGACAGGGGGTAAACTATGGCTACACCTTC
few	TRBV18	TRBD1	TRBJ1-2	CASSRRGQDDGYTF	TGTGCCAGCTCACGAAGAGGACAGGACGATGGCTACACCTTC
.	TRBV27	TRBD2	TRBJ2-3	CASSPSSGRAPDTQYF	TGTGCCAGCAGTCCCTCCAGCGGGAGGGCTCCAGATACGCAGTATTTT
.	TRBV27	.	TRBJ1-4	CARIKDLSPSTNEKLFF	TGTGCCCGCATCAAAGATTTGAGCCCTTCAACTAATGAAAAACTGTTTTTT
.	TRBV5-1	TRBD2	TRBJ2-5	CASSQGLAGHRPLQETQYF	TGCGCCAGCAGCCAAGGACTAGCGGGACACCGCCCCCTCCAAGAGACCCAGTACTTC
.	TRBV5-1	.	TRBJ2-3	CASSLAGKHSTDTQYF	TGCGCCAGCAGCTTGGCGGGAAAGCATAGCACAGATACGCAGTATTTT
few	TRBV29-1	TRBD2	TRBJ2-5	CSGAKFAGTSFEQYF	TGCAGCGGGGCAAAATTCGCCGGGACTAGCTTTGAGCAGTACTTC
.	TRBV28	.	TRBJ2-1	CASLTSRYNEQFF	TGTGCTAGCCTGACTAGTCGTTACAATGAGCAGTTCTTC
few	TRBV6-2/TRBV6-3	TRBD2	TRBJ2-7	CASSYTDGGRDYEQYF	TGTGCCAGCAGTTACACAGACGGGGGGAGGGACTACGAGCAGTACTTC
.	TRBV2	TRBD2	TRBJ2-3	CASSDPTSGRGFHTDTQYF	TGTGCCAGCAGTGACCCGACTAGCGGGAGAGGATTCCACACAGATACGCAGTATTTT
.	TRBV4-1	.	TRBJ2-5	CASSQDRGRGTQYF	TGCGCCAGCAGCCAAGATCGGGGCAGGGGGACCCAGTACTTC
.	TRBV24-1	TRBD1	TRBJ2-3	CATSGTGMGTDTQYF	TGTGCCACCAGCGGGACAGGGATGGGCACAGATACGCAGTATTTT
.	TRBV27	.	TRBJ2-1	CASSLLGTSSYNEQFF	TGTGCCAGCAGTTTGCTAGGGACATCCTCCTACAATGAGCAGTTCTTC
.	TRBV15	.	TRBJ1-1	CATSTTRVEAFF	TGTGCCACCAGCACAACCCGGGTGGAAGCTTTCTTT
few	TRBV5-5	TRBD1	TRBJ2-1	CASSVDRAPYNEQFF	TGTGCCAGCAGCGTGGACAGGGCCCCATACAATGAGCAGTTCTTC
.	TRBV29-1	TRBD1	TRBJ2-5	CSVAGGDVTQYF	TGCAGCGTTGCAGGGGGCGATGTGACCCAGTACTTC
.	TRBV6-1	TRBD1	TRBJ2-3	CASRWTGSDTQYF	TGTGCCAGCAGATGGACAGGGTCAGATACGCAGTATTTT
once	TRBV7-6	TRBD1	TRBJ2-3	CASGTRGQGAGTDTQYF	TGTGCCAGCGGCACAAGGGGCCAGGGGGCTGGCACAGATACGCAGTATTTT
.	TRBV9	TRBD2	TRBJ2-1	CASSVGSGSNEQFF	TGTGCCAGCAGCGTCGGTAGCGGGAGCAATGAGCAGTTCTTC
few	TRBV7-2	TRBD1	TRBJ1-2	CASSPSGGRGYTF	TGTGCCAGCAGCCCTTCAGGGGGCCGGGGCTACACCTTC
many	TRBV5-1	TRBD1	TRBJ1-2	CASSLAGQGRGYTF	TGCGCCAGCAGCCTAGCGGGACAGGGGCGCGGCTACACCTTC
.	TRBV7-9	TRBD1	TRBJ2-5	CASSHTGGGETQYF	TGTGCCAGCAGCCACACAGGGGGCGGAGAGACCCAGTACTTC
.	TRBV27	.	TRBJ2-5	CASSPTGYQESQYF	TGTGCCAGCAGTCCGACAGGTTACCAAGAGAGCCAGTACTTC
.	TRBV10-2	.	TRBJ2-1	CASSEDYKETQFF	TGCGCCAGCAGTGAAGACTATAAAGAGACCCAGTTCTTC
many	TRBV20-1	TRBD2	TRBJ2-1	CSASPRGTSLLYNEQFF	TGCAGTGCTAGCCCGCGGGGGACCTCGCTACTCTACAATGAGCAGTTCTTC
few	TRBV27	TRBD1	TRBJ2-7	CASRTGEYEQYF	TGTGCCAGCAGAACAGGGGAATACGAGCAGTACTTC
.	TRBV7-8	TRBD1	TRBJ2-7	CASSLESGTGYYEQYF	TGTGCCAGCAGCTTAGAGTCCGGGACAGGGTACTACGAGCAGTACTTC
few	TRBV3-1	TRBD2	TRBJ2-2	CASSRRGLVIGGELFF	TGTGCCAGCAGCCGTCGGGGACTAGTTATAGGCGGGGAGCTGTTTTTT
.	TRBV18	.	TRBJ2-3	CASSQVGGRDTQYF	TGTGCCAGCTCACAAGTCGGGGGCCGGGATACGCAGTATTTT
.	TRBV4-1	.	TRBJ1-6	CASSQAGTGNSPLHF	TGCGCCAGCAGCCAAGCCGGGACGGGAAATTCACCCCTCCACTTT
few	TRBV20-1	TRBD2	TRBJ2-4	CSASREDRAKNIQYF	TGCAGTGCTAGCCGGGAGGACCGAGCCAAAAACATTCAGTACTTC
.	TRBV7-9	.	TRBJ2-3	CASSFPTGPKITDTQYF	TGTGCCAGCAGCTTTCCGACCGGACCTAAAATAACAGATACGCAGTATTTT